One sample yielded the 19 T cell receptor beta chains listed below, sequenced in a study of radiotherapy plus CTLA-4 blockade in lung cancer. Libraries were prepared by immunoSEQ multiplex PCR; TCRdb keeps only in-frame clonotypes and omits some of them. This sample has 100,000 or so clones, with over 75% found just once. Sequenced here: peripheral blood, sampled from a patient treated with radiotherapy plus ipilimumab. These receptors were collected from a human donor with non-small cell lung cancer that progressed on radiotherapy plus ipilimumab.

A word on this clone: Distinct nucleotide sequences in the sample also encode this CDR3. J is TRBJ1-1 and V is TRBV6-5; D ambiguous. Germline assignment: CDR1 MNHEY and CDR2 SVGAGI. CDR3 length: 14 residues. V lost 0 bases, J lost 1 base, and 6 bases lay in between. CDR3 bases: TGTGCCAGCAGTTACTCGCGGAGGAACACTGAAGCTTTCTTT. This gives the protein CASSYSRRNTEAFF.

J is TRBJ2-3 and V is TRBV4-1; the match to TRBD2 covers 8 bases. CDR1 and CDR2 from the germline V gene are MGHRA and YSYEKL. The CDR3 consists of 19 residues. J gave up 6 bases and V 0 bases, and 17 bases lay outside the gene matches. The CDR3 loop is CASSQDLSLASGSRDTQYF. The DNA for the CDR3 is TGCGCCAGCAGCCAAGATCTATCGTTAGCCAGCGGGAGCAGGGATACGCAGTATTTT.

V gene TRBV5-1 combines with J gene TRBJ1-2; D unresolved. Germline V gene lookup returns CDR1 SGHRS and CDR2 YFSETQ. The ends were cut back, 0 bases at V and 0 bases at J, with 9 bases in the middle. The CDR3 totals 15 residues. CDR3 protein: CASSLAWSSNYGYTF. Here the CDR3 DNA reads TGCGCCAGCAGCTTGGCCTGGAGTTCTAACTATGGCTACACCTTC.

This clone was counted a few times. V is TRBV5-4 and J is TRBJ1-6, with TRBD1 as a possible D gene (5 bases). The CDR3 consists of 15 residues. Germline CDR1 reads SGHNT; CDR2 reads YYREEE (reference sequence). The V end lost 2 bases, the J end lost 7 bases, and 13 bases lay between the germline ends. DNA for the CDR3: TGTGCCAGCAGCTTTCGGCAGGGAAACAATTCACCCCTCCACTTT. Its protein is CASSFRQGNNSPLHF.

The chain recombines TRBV9 with TRBJ2-6; TRBD1 matches at 9 bases. CDR3 length: 16 amino acids. The V gene's germline CDR1 is SGDLS and CDR2 YYNGEE. The junction had 4 bases not matched to a gene; V was cut back by 4 bases and J by 2 bases. The CDR3 loop is CASSPRQGAGANVLTF. CDR3 sequence (DNA): TGTGCCAGCAGCCCACGACAGGGGGCTGGGGCCAACGTCCTGACTTTC.

The chain couples TRBV10-3 to TRBJ1-1; 10 positions agree with TRBD1. J was trimmed by 3 bases and V by 7 bases; bases with no gene match: 2. Germline V gene sequence: CDR1 ENHRY, CDR2 SYGVKD. This CDR3 region has 13 residues. The CDR3 region is CAIKGTGDTEAFF. In nucleotides, the CDR3 is TGTGCCATCAAAGGGACAGGGGACACTGAAGCTTTCTTT.

V is TRBV19 and J is TRBJ2-5; TRBD1 matches 8 bases. Per germline, CDR1 LNHDA and CDR2 SQIVND (reference sequence). The CDR3 is made up of 17 amino acids. Trimming removed 3 bases from V and 9 bases from J; junction bases left unmatched: 18. The CDR3 sequence: CASSICGDRGPRVAQYF. CDR3 coding DNA: TGTGCCAGTAGTATTTGTGGAGACAGGGGACCCCGGGTCGCCCAGTACTTC. The full variable domain, in which reference TRBV19 and TRBJ2-5 provide the parts outside the CDR3, is DGGITQSPKYLFRKEGQNVTLSCEQNLNHDAMYWYRQDPGQGLRLIYYSQIVNDFQKGDIAEGYSVSREKKESFPLTVTSAQKNPTAFYLCASSICGDRGPRVAQYFGPGTRLLVL.

Details on this clone: Relative to the germline gene, one junction end is altered; a read error may explain this. This chain connects TRBV11-2 to TRBJ1-2; TRBD1 might be the D (5 bases). In germline, CDR1 is SGHAT, CDR2 FQNNGV. This CDR3 has 12 amino acids. CDR3 DNA sequence: TGTGCCAGCAGCTTACAGGGCACTCGACCCCACTTC. Its translation: CASSLQGTRPHF.

Concerning this clone: In the same sample, other DNA sequences code for this CDR3. The chain recombines TRBV30 with TRBJ1-2; possibly TRBD1 for D (5 bases). This CDR3 region has 13 residues. V dropped 5 bases and J dropped 5 bases, with 15 bases sitting between them. The germline CDR1 and CDR2 sequences are GTSNPN and SVGIG (reference sequence). CDR3 protein: CAWDGRGGYGYTF. The CDR3 DNA sequence: TGTGCCTGGGACGGGCGGGGGGGGTATGGCTACACCTTC.

The rearrangement uses TRBV6-1 and TRBJ2-1, with D perhaps TRBD1 or TRBD2 (5 bases each). Trimming stripped 4 bases from V and 4 bases from J, with 8 bases between. The CDR3 has 13 residues. CDR1 is MNHNS and CDR2 is SASEGT in the germline V gene. CDR3 sequence (DNA): TGTGCCAGCAGTGGGGACCGTTACAATGAGCAGTTCTTC. This encodes CASSGDRYNEQFF.

This chain links TRBV27 with TRBJ2-2, with D perhaps TRBD1 (5 bases). The V and J ends lost 9 bases and 0 bases respectively, with 14 bases between them. The CDR3 consists of 15 residues. CDR1 MNHEY and CDR2 SMNVEV come from the germline V gene (reference sequence). Written as DNA, the CDR3 is TGTGCCAGAAGAAGCAGGGTCGCGAACACCGGGGAGCTGTTTTTT. Its protein is CARRSRVANTGELFF.

The chain is built from TRBV2 and TRBJ1-3, with D possibly being TRBD1 (6 bases). Per germline, CDR1 SNHLY and CDR2 FYNNEI. Trimming pared 4 bases from V and 5 bases from J, leaving 15 bases between. The CDR3 is 15 amino acids. CDR3 protein: CASSGGPEGRNTIYF. The CDR3, as DNA: TGTGCCAGCAGTGGGGGGCCCGAGGGTAGAAACACCATATATTTT.

J is TRBJ1-1 and V is TRBV18; TRBD1 matches 7 bases. V trimming: 3 bases; J trimming: 0 bases; junction bases outside the gene matches: 4. The CDR3 spans 15 residues. The V gene's germline CDR1 is KGHSH and CDR2 LQKENI. The CDR3 DNA sequence: TGTGCCAGCTCACCCGAGACAGGGATGAACACTGAAGCTTTCTTT. Translated: CASSPETGMNTEAFF.

CDR3 loop: CASSLTGLTSYEQYF. CDR3 sequence (DNA): TGTGCCAGCAGCCTCACAGGACTCACATCCTACGAGCAGTACTTC. This sequence joins TRBV9 and TRBJ2-7, with D perhaps assigned TRBD1 or TRBD2 (5 bases each). The germline CDR1 and CDR2 sequences are SGDLS and YYNGEE. The CDR3 consists of 15 residues. Between the trimmed V and J ends, which lost 4 bases and 1 base, there was a span of 15 bases.

J is TRBJ1-1 and V is TRBV18; D gene unclear. Germline CDR1 is KGHSH and CDR2 is LQKENI. The CDR3 has 12 residues. Trimming took off 1 base at V and 5 bases at J, with 5 bases between the two ends. In DNA, the CDR3 is TGTGCCAGCTCACCACTCCAGACTGAAGCTTTCTTT. It is translated as CASSPLQTEAFF.

This clone is a singleton in its sample. The chain is built from TRBV7-9 and TRBJ2-4; D is unresolved. The V and J ends lost 5 bases and 7 bases respectively, with 15 bases between them. The CDR3 totals 14 residues. CDR1 is SEHNR and CDR2 is FQNEAQ in the germline V gene (reference sequence). DNA of the CDR3: TGTGCCAGCAGCCCTAGGACCGGCCGGAACATTCAGTACTTC. Its protein product is CASSPRTGRNIQYF.

This clone appeared a single time. The DNA of the CDR3 is TGTGCCTCTCCGTCGGGACAGGGGCTGGATGAGCAGTTCTTC. The encoded protein is CASPSGQGLDEQFF. The gene calls are TRBV2 and TRBJ2-1, with 10 bases identical to TRBD1. Germline V gives CDR1 SNHLY, CDR2 FYNNEI. J was trimmed by 8 bases and V by 11 bases; bases with no gene match: 12. CDR3 length: 14 residues.

The gene calls are TRBV29-1 and TRBJ2-7, with D possibly matching TRBD2 (5 bases). CDR3 length equals 15 residues. Germline loops: CDR1 SQVTM, CDR2 ANQGSEA. The CDR3 is CACGSAGLSSYEQYF. CDR3 nucleotide sequence: TGCGCATGCGGGTCGGCCGGGTTGAGTTCCTACGAGCAGTACTTC.

This clone appeared once. The chain links TRBV7-3 to TRBJ1-1; D not certain. Germline V gene lookup returns CDR1 SGHTA and CDR2 FQGTGA. Trimming left V 2 bases short and J 4 bases short, with 20 bases between. The CDR3 runs 17 residues. CDR3 DNA sequence: TGTGCCAGCAGCTTATCCGCGGCCGGCAGGAATCCCACTGAAGCTTTCTTT. It translates to CASSLSAAGRNPTEAFF.